This section outlines one T cell receptor beta chain sequence together with its context. Germline CDR1 and CDR2: KGHDR and SFDVKD. V lost 4 bases and J 4 bases, leaving 10 bases between the germline ends. The CDR3 consists of 14 residues. Original processing methods: Amplification of reference gene primers provided the estimated nucleated cell counts. Using immunoSEQ multiplex PCR, the repertoire was profiled, and TCRdb retains in-frame clones only, with some absent. The V and J calls and clone size were taken over from that table, and D and trimming were inferred from the DNA. The data hold about 220,000 clones, with around 80% observed a single time. The data derive from a study of blood T cell repertoires in COVID-19. Study overall: Samples came from the United States, Italy and Spain, spanning acute and convalescent COVID-19.

The chain recombines TRBV24-1 with TRBJ1-5, with D maybe TRBD1 (5 bases). The origin of this receptor is a woman between 70 and 85 years old with acute or convalescent COVID-19. The sequenced material came from peripheral blood. CDR3 DNA: TGTGCCACCAGTGACCCAGGGTCAAATCAGCCCCAGCATTTT. This sequence encodes CATSDPGSNQPQHF.